A selection of T cell receptor beta chains follows, all from one sample in a study of T cell changes during pregnancy in multiple sclerosis. Clones were sequenced by immunoSEQ multiplex PCR, and TCRdb holds only the in-frame ones, with some missing. The sample records around 60,000 clones, roughly 95% being singletons. The sequences come from CD4+ T cells from peripheral blood mononuclear cells, collected before pregnancy. These receptors originate from a female donor with multiple sclerosis, enrolled in a pregnancy study. CDR3s include the opening cysteine and the closing phenylalanine or tryptophan. The D gene is left open where the match is weak. Clone size is shown for a subset of rows, as once, few, many or a class of expanded clone.

>TRBJ2-1|TRBD2|NA|TRBV9
CASSSGLLTSNEQFF
TGTGCCAGCAGCTCGGGACTATTAACCTCCAATGAGCAGTTCTTC
>TRBJ2-2|TRBD2|NA|TRBV19
CATSGNSHTGELFF
TGTGCCACTAGCGGGAACAGCCACACCGGGGAGCTGTTTTTT
>TRBJ1-4|NA|NA|TRBV19
CASSIARGFNEKLFF
TGTGCCAGTAGTATAGCCAGGGGCTTTAATGAAAAACTGTTTTTT
>TRBJ1-1|TRBD1|NA|TRBV10-3
CAISWTGTASDTEAFF
TGTGCCATCAGTTGGACCGGGACAGCATCAGACACTGAAGCTTTCTTT
>TRBJ2-1|TRBD2|NA|TRBV7-3
CASSQLAGVGNEQFF
TGTGCCAGCAGCCAACTAGCGGGAGTTGGTAATGAGCAGTTCTTC
>TRBJ1-4|TRBD1|NA|TRBV9
CASSPSRGETRRSSNEKLFF
TGTGCCAGCAGCCCAAGCAGGGGGGAGACACGGCGGTCCTCAAATGAAAAACTGTTTTTT
>TRBJ2-7|TRBD2|NA|TRBV6-5
CASSRSGKNEQYF
TGTGCCAGCAGTCGAAGCGGGAAGAACGAGCAGTACTTC
>TRBJ1-5|TRBD1|NA|TRBV19
CASSPGQGQPQHF
TGTGCCAGTAGTCCGGGACAGGGACAGCCCCAGCATTTT
>TRBJ1-2|TRBD1|NA|TRBV19
CASSLLDRVYGYTF
TGTGCCAGTAGTCTCCTGGACAGGGTCTATGGCTACACCTTC
>TRBJ2-7|TRBD1|NA|TRBV5-6
CASSEGTARSYEQYF
TGTGCCAGCAGCGAGGGGACAGCAAGATCCTACGAGCAGTACTTC
>TRBJ2-7|TRBD2|NA|TRBV2
CACRTSGSLREQYF
TGTGCCTGCCGGACTAGCGGGAGTCTCCGCGAGCAGTACTTC
>TRBJ2-5|TRBD1|NA|TRBV6-1
CASSEEDRGSRTQYF
TGTGCCAGCAGTGAAGAGGACAGGGGTTCCAGGACCCAGTACTTC
>TRBJ1-1|NA|once|TRBV7-8
CASSQRRVTEAFF
TGTGCCAGCAGCCAACGGAGGGTGACTGAAGCTTTCTTT
>TRBJ2-7|TRBD2|once|TRBV18
CASSPPLAGGNEQYF
TGTGCCAGCTCACCACCGCTAGCGGGAGGCAACGAGCAGTACTTC
>TRBJ2-2|NA|NA|TRBV25-1
CASKGQGVFHGELFF
TGTGCCAGCAAGGGGCAGGGCGTCTTTCACGGGGAGCTGTTTTTT
>TRBJ2-7|NA|NA|TRBV7-2
CASSLRLVSYEQYF
TGTGCCAGCAGCTTAAGGCTAGTATCCTACGAGCAGTACTTC
>TRBJ1-3|NA|once|TRBV5-1
CASSLGQSSGNTIYF
TGCGCCAGCAGCTTGGGACAGAGCTCTGGAAACACCATATATTTT
>TRBJ2-6|TRBD1|once|TRBV5-1
CASSLGQGSGANVLTF
TGCGCCAGCAGCCTGGGACAGGGGTCTGGGGCCAACGTCCTGACTTTC
>TRBJ2-1|TRBD2|once|TRBV9
CASSQSRGVAGVSLRNEQFF
TGTGCCAGCAGCCAAAGTCGAGGGGTTGCGGGAGTTTCGTTGAGGAATGAGCAGTTCTTC
>TRBJ1-2|NA|NA|TRBV20-1
CSQYRGGYTF
TGCAGTCAATACCGGGGTGGCTACACCTTC
>TRBJ1-1|NA|NA|TRBV7-3
CASSPQGGNTEAFF
TGTGCCAGCAGCCCACAAGGAGGGAACACTGAAGCTTTCTTT
>TRBJ1-4|TRBD1|NA|TRBV4-3
CASSKRTGPNEKLFF
TGCGCCAGCAGCAAACGGACAGGGCCTAATGAAAAACTGTTTTTT
>TRBJ2-7|TRBD2|NA|TRBV6-1
CASNLAGGPYEQYF
TGTGCCAGCAACTTAGCGGGAGGGCCCTACGAGCAGTACTTC
>TRBJ2-7|TRBD2|once|TRBV9
CASSASGTSGSYEQYF
TGTGCCAGCAGCGCATCCGGGACTAGCGGGAGCTACGAGCAGTACTTC
>TRBJ1-5|NA|NA|TRBV6-4
CASSEPSYSNQPQHF
TGTGCCAGCAGTGAGCCGAGCTATAGCAATCAGCCCCAGCATTTT
>TRBJ2-7|TRBD1|NA|TRBV27
CASMRTGIRSYEQYF
TGTGCCAGCATGAGGACAGGGATACGCTCCTACGAGCAGTACTTC
>TRBJ2-6|NA|NA|TRBV5-1
CASSLSPGANVLTF
TGCGCCAGCAGCTTGAGCCCTGGGGCCAACGTCCTGACTTTC
>TRBJ2-5|TRBD1|once|TRBV18
CASSPWAGGRQETQYF
TGTGCCAGCTCACCGTGGGCAGGGGGCCGCCAAGAGACCCAGTACTTC
>TRBJ2-7|NA|NA|TRBV6-5
CASSDWRNYEQYF
TGTGCCAGCAGCGACTGGAGAAACTACGAGCAGTACTTC
>TRBJ2-6|NA|NA|TRBV25-1
CASSDWGSGANVLTF
TGTGCCAGCAGTGATTGGGGCTCTGGGGCCAACGTTCTGACTTTC
>TRBJ2-1|NA|NA|TRBV2
CASRGVSSYNEQFF
TGTGCCAGCAGGGGAGTGAGCTCCTACAATGAGCAGTTCTTC
>TRBJ2-7|NA|once|TRBV7-6
CASSLTRTTYEQYF
TGTGCCAGCAGCTTGACTCGGACTACCTACGAGCAGTACTTC
>TRBJ2-5|TRBD1|NA|TRBV7-9
CASSILDRGFETQYF
TGTGCCAGCAGCATCTTGGACAGGGGTTTTGAGACCCAGTACTTC
>TRBJ2-1|NA|NA|TRBV28
CASSFGTSYNEQFF
TGTGCCAGCAGTTTTGGAACTAGCTACAATGAGCAGTTCTTC
>TRBJ2-7|TRBD1|NA|TRBV11-2
CASSQGVSYEQYF
TGTGCCAGCAGCCAGGGGGTCTCCTACGAGCAGTACTTC
>TRBJ2-1|TRBD2|NA|TRBV6-6
CASSRQLAGYFNEQFF
TGTGCCAGCAGCCGTCAACTAGCGGGATATTTCAATGAGCAGTTCTTC
>TRBJ2-5|TRBD1|NA|TRBV5-1
CASSLVVTGVGETQYF
TGCGCCAGCAGCTTGGTGGTGACAGGGGTCGGAGAGACCCAGTACTTC
>TRBJ2-1|TRBD2|NA|TRBV7-3
CASSLSGTSYNEQFF
TGTGCCAGCAGCTTAAGTGGGACTAGCTACAATGAGCAGTTCTTC
>TRBJ2-1|NA|once|TRBV4-3
CASSQESGRNEQFF
TGCGCCAGCAGCCAAGAATCTGGGAGGAATGAGCAGTTCTTC
>TRBJ1-3|NA|NA|TRBV5-6
CASSSQGRGNTIYF
TGTGCCAGCAGCTCACAGGGAAGGGGAAACACCATATATTTT
>TRBJ2-7|NA|NA|TRBV19
CASRRTGNSYEQYF
TGTGCCAGTAGGCGGACTGGCAATTCCTACGAGCAGTACTTC
>TRBJ2-1|TRBD2|NA|TRBV5-1
CASSLSGRFDEQFF
TGCGCCAGCAGCTTGAGCGGGAGATTCGATGAGCAGTTCTTC
>TRBJ1-2|NA|NA|TRBV7-9
CASRDYYGYTF
TGTGCCAGCCGAGATTACTATGGCTACACCTTC
>TRBJ1-4|NA|NA|TRBV19
CASSITGINEKLFF
TGTGCCAGTAGTATTACAGGTATTAATGAAAAACTGTTTTTT
>TRBJ2-7|TRBD1|NA|TRBV4-3
CASSQEAGGRYEQYF
TGCGCCAGCAGCCAAGAAGCAGGGGGAAGGTACGAGCAGTACTTC
>TRBJ1-1|TRBD1|NA|TRBV19
CASSPRQGRTEAFF
TGTGCCAGTAGTCCAAGACAGGGTAGGACTGAAGCTTTCTTT
>TRBJ1-3|TRBD1|NA|TRBV7-9
CASSFSGHRDSSGNTIYF
TGTGCCAGCAGCTTTTCCGGTCACCGGGACAGCTCTGGAAACACCATATATTTT